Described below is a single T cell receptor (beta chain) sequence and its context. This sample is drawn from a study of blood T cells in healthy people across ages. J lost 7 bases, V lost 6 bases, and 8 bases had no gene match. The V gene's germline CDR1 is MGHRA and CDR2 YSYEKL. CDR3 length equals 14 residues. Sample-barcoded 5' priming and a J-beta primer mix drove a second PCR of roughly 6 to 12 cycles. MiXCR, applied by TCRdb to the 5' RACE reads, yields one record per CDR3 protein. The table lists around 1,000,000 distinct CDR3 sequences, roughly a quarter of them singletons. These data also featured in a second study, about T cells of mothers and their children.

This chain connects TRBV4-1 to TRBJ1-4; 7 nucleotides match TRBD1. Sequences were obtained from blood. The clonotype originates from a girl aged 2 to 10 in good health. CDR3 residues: CASSLRGLPEKLFF. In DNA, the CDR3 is TGCGCCAGCAGTCTGAGGGGGCTCCCTGAAAAACTGTTTTTT.